This T cell receptor (beta chain) came from a study of cytomegalovirus exposure and HLA in healthy donors. The CDR3 extends over 15 amino acids. Germline CDR1 and CDR2: SGHVS and FQNEAQ. V lost 2 bases, J lost 2 bases, and 10 bases lay in between. Amplification used 60 Vbeta primers and 13 Jbeta primers. The protocol was immunoSEQ multiplex PCR, while the TCRdb copy is restricted to in-frame clones and leaves out a portion. Found here are 150,000 or so clones, around 80% of them singletons; the top ten hold about 13%. The genes are TRBV7-8 and TRBJ1-5; D uncertain. Sequencing used PBMCs. The receptor was isolated from a man aged 35 to 55 in good health and CMV-seropositive. The CDR3 region has the DNA TGTGCCAGCAGCTTATCGGGGATGGGCAATCAGCCCCAGCATTTT. As protein: CASSLSGMGNQPQHF. Looking up the rest from reference TRBV7-8 and TRBJ1-5 gives the full variable domain: GAGVSQSPRYKVAKRGQDVALRCDPISGHVSLFWYQQALGQGPEFLTYFQNEAQLDKSGLPSDRFFAERPEGSVSTLKIQRTQQEDSAVYLCASSLSGMGNQPQHFGDGTRLSIL.